This record concerns one T cell receptor beta chain sequence. This clonotype was found a few times. The antigen it recognizes is unknown. No quality values exist for individual bases; no much larger clone is one base distant. Libraries were constructed by UMI-ligation and nested PCR. Using T4 RNA ligase 1, a single-stranded oligonucleotide bearing the Illumina SP2 sequence plus a UMI was ligated onto the 3' end of the cDNA. PCR1 was run for about 4 cycles (98 degrees C for 15 s, 69 degrees C for 30 s, 72 degrees C for 40 s), and an equimolar mix of RC1.1 and RC1.2, covering TRBC1 and TRBC2, was used as the beta primer. From PCR2 onward, TCR alpha and beta chains were processed separately, and sample indices and Illumina adaptors were added. The UMI comprised 12 random nucleotides, as two hexamers separated by a spacer, placed after an 8-base spacer. Libraries were sequenced on an Illumina MiSeq using v2 2x251 paired-end chemistry, with roughly 11 samples typically included per run. To boost diversity, each sequencing library was supplemented with PhiX DNA at about 4.5-7%. Under the source paper's analysis protocol: Raw reads were converted to FASTQ with bcl2fastq and demultiplexed by dual indices using Demultiplexor. Decombinator assigned V and J genes by tag matching, allowing a single base-pair mismatch. Collapsinator used UMIs to correct both sequencing errors and frequency errors arising from PCR heterogeneity. CDR3Translator converted Decombinator identifiers to nucleotide sequence, translated to amino acids, and extracted CDR3 using C- and N-terminal motifs. A cluster of KT2 sequences sharing one unique molecular identifier was counted as one distinct KT2 TCR. TCRdb reprocessing: public reads trimmed at Q25 with fastp, clones called with MiXCR, in-frame beta chains kept. Each CDR3 protein appears once, grouped with its most common genes and DNA. Here the V and J calls rest on TCRdb's processing, not on the authors' analysis. The table for this sample lists 40,000 to 60,000 distinct CDR3 sequences; approximately 10% of them were counted only once. The leading ten clones occupy 8.5% to 12% of the sample.

The entry originates in a study of quantifying T cell responses using KT2 cells (TCRdb year 2017). With regard to the full study: RNA was DNase-treated and reverse transcribed with TCR alpha and beta constant-region primers, mostly using SuperScript III. PCR2 was performed as a SYBR Green qPCR and was stopped at a predetermined fluorescence threshold so that over-amplification was avoided. Under optimum conditions, the T4 ligation step was estimated to exceed 8% efficiency. Overall study results and their limits: KT2 sequences were still detected at the lowest spike-in tested, roughly one KT2 cell per 100,000 PBMC. No side-by-side comparison between this pipeline and other TCR sequencing techniques was included in the study. Saturation was seen in the detection of KT2 sequences when very high numbers of KT2 cells were spiked in. Over several orders of magnitude, the number of KT2 alpha and beta sequences rose linearly with the number of KT2 cells put in.

V is cut back by 3 bases and J by 2 bases, with 2 bases in the junction unmatched. Including cysteine and phenylalanine, the CDR3 has 14 amino acids. Solely the CDR3 DNA is kept, with 42 bases framed from the first base. The germline V gene (reference sequence) specifies PRHDT as CDR1 and FYEKMQ as CDR2. To test the sensitivity and accuracy of the pipeline, known numbers of KT2, a T cell clone whose TCR had already been sequenced, were spiked into unfractionated PBMC. A range of KT2-to-PBMC ratios was set up by mixing KT2 cells into a fixed number of PBMC. The sequence was obtained from a human donor. Sample: PBMCs spiked with cells of the T cell clone KT2. Recombination connected TRBV13 to TRBJ2-5; TRBD1 lines up with 8 middle nucleotides. The CDR3 region reads CASSFRTGQETQYF. Read as DNA, the sequence is TGTGCCAGCAGCTTCCGGACAGGGCAAGAGACCCAGTACTTC.